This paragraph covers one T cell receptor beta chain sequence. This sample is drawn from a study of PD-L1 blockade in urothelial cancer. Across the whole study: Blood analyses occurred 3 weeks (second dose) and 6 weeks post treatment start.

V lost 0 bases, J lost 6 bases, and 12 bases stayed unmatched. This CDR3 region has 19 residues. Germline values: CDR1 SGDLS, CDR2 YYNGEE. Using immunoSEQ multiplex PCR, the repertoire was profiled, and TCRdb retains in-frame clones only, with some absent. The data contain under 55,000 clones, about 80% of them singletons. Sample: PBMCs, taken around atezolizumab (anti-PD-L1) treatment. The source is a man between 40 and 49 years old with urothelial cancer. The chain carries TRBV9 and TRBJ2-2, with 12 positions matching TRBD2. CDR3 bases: TGTGCCAGCAGCGTAGTGGCGACTAGCGGGAGAGGGATCCCCGGGGAGCTGTTTTTT. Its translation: CASSVVATSGRGIPGELFF.